These T cell receptor beta chains were read from a single sample in a study of tumor-infiltrating lymphocytes in primary liver carcinoma. TCRdb processed the multiplex PCR reads anew with MiXCR; each CDR3 protein has one entry. Of just over 300,000 distinct CDR3 sequences listed, more than 55% are singletons. The specimen sequenced was peripheral blood. The receptors come from a woman under 40 with primary liver carcinoma and hepatitis B virus infection. The conserved cysteine and the conserved F or W are not part of the CDR3 here.

>TRBV5-4
ASSFGTGGIGELF
>TRBV5-4
ASSPGTGVPNTQY
>TRBV11-3
ASSSGTGRSSTNEQF
>TRBV29-1
SVEASGASYEQY
>TRBV7-9
ASSTSGGELGYT
>TRBV12-3/TRBV12-4
ASIFAQGYSTEAF
>TRBV6-5
ASSYKGRGGDEQY
>TRBV13
ASSFLAEQF
>TRBV20-1
SANGQGYGSTIY
>TRBV11-3
ASSLWRQEAQC
>TRBV5-4
ASSSTGTGNEKQY
>TRBV6-5
ASRYPFRDRDVITEAF
>TRBV11-1
ISRPGTGYNEQF
>TRBV5-4
ASSCDSSEAF
>TRBV7-9
ASSQSGTIMNNEQF
>TRBV6-2/TRBV6-3
ASRPRLTDTQY
>TRBV13
ASSSENTGELF
>TRBV5-4
ASSRDLPHNEQF
>TRBV13
ASSPRGGDQETQY
>TRBV29-1
SVAAGVMF
>TRBV6-5
ASRQDRGGRYNGQF
>TRBV5-1
ASSLAPIGTEDYEQY
>TRBV5-6
ASSFRDRKNIQY
>TRBV11-2
ASSLKGLASTEGLF
>TRBV7-9
AISDGLAAEQY
>TRBV11-2
VSSFTYSGSNEQY
>TRBV11-2
TSSLGGGTQY
>TRBV11-1
ASSQAGRTADTLY
>TRBV29-1
GVARGSGTDTQY
>TRBV6-1
ASTRALGTEQF
>TRBV6-5
ASRSGNQHNEQF
>TRBV7-2
ASSRDRGVYYGYT
>TRBV7-8
ASSLGFLPGGNEKLF
>TRBV12-3/TRBV12-4
ANSGHGGKETQY
>TRBV6-5
VNSLEGGISSPLH
>TRBV11-2
ASSLVGVNEQF
>TRBV5-4
ASSPGGAGGPADTQY
>TRBV19
ASSYSGQLNTEAF
>TRBV7-8
ASSFRGRGEAQY
>TRBV6-6
ASNTPGLKQETQY
>TRBV5-1
ASSLEHTGELF